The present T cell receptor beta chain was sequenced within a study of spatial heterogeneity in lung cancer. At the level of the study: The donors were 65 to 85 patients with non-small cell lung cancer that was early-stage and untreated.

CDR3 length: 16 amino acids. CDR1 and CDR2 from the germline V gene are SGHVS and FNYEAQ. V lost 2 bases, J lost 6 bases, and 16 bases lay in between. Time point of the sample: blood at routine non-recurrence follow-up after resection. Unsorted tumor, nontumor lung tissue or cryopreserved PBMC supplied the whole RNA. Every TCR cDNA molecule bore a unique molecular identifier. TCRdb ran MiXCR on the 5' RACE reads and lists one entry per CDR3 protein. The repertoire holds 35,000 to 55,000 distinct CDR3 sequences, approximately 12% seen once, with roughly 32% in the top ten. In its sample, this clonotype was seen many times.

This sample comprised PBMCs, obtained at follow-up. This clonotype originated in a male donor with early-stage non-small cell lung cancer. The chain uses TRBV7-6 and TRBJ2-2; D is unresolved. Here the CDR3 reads CASSLFWVRQAGELFF. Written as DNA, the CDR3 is TGTGCCAGCAGCTTATTCTGGGTGCGGCAGGCCGGGGAGCTGTTTTTT.